The rows below give T cell receptor beta chains drawn from one sample of a study of T cells in Graves' hyperthyroidism and ophthalmopathy. MiXCR, applied by TCRdb to the multiplex PCR reads, yields one record per CDR3 protein. The sample holds over 650,000 distinct CDR3 sequences, roughly 15% seen once. The sequencing sample was made of blood. These receptors originate from a man between 18 and 35 years old with Graves' hyperthyroidism. The CDR3 runs from the conserved cysteine through the conserved F or W. A D gene is named only where the DNA matches it firmly. Size tells how often a clone was seen (once, few, many) or the class of an expanded clone, and some rows leave it out.

CDR3,DNA,D,size,V,J
CASRGDSGWTGELFF,TGTGCCAGCAGAGGGGACAGTGGATGGACCGGGGAGCTGTTTTTT,TRBD1,many,TRBV2,TRBJ2-2
CASSVGGTPYEQYF,TGTGCCAGCAGCGTAGGGGGGACACCCTACGAGCAGTACTTC,NA,few,TRBV9,TRBJ2-7
CASSLNQGEAKLFF,TGTGCCAGCAGTTTGAACCAGGGGGAAGCAAAACTGTTTTTT,TRBD1,many,TRBV12-3/TRBV12-4,TRBJ1-4
CASSEYRGGEQYF,TGTGCCAGCAGTGAATATAGAGGGGGCGAGCAGTACTTC,NA,many,TRBV2,TRBJ2-7
CASSEAWTVQETQYF,TGTGCCAGCAGTGAAGCTTGGACGGTGCAAGAGACCCAGTACTTC,NA,few,TRBV6-1,TRBJ2-5
CASSLGAVRPGFREQYF,TGTGCCAGCAGCTTAGGAGCCGTGAGACCGGGTTTTCGGGAGCAGTACTTC,NA,few,TRBV13,TRBJ2-7
CASSPTGAQETQYF,TGTGCCAGCAGCCCGACAGGGGCCCAGGAGACCCAGTACTTC,TRBD1,many,TRBV5-8,TRBJ2-5
CASYGYGATDTQYF,TGTGCCAGCTATGGTTACGGGGCAACAGATACGCAGTATTTT,NA,NA,TRBV6-1,TRBJ2-3
CASSLESPIPGELFF,TGTGCCAGCAGTTTAGAATCCCCCATCCCCGGGGAGCTGTTTTTT,NA,few,TRBV27,TRBJ2-2
CASSLAGGPANTGELFF,TGTGCCAGCAGCTTAGCAGGTGGTCCCGCGAACACCGGGGAGCTGTTTTTT,NA,NA,TRBV7-2,TRBJ2-2
CASSPWGAHSYEQYF,TGTGCCAGCAGCCCGTGGGGGGCCCACTCCTACGAGCAGTACTTC,NA,many,TRBV5-4,TRBJ2-7
CASSFDQGTDTQYF,TGTGCCAGCAGTTTTGATCAGGGCACAGATACGCAGTATTTT,NA,few,TRBV12-3/TRBV12-4,TRBJ2-3
CASSIRGSQGSFF,TGTGCCAGCAGTATTAGAGGTTCCCAAGGTTCGTTCTTC,NA,NA,TRBV28,TRBJ2-1
CSVRTAPLEQYF,TGCAGCGTCCGAACGGCACCCCTCGAGCAGTACTTC,NA,few,TRBV29-1,TRBJ2-7
CASSRLPNYEQYF,TGTGCCAGCAGCCGACTCCCAAACTACGAGCAGTACTTC,NA,NA,TRBV7-2,TRBJ2-7
CASSRPPPAGVRNNEQFF,TGCGCCAGCAGCCGGCCCCCCCCGGCGGGAGTAAGGAACAATGAGCAGTTCTTC,TRBD2,NA,TRBV4-1,TRBJ2-1
CASSLARTNPYEQYF,TGTGCCAGCAGTCTAGCCAGGACCAACCCATACGAGCAGTACTTC,NA,few,TRBV7-8,TRBJ2-7
CASRLTSGSNEQFF,TGTGCCAGCAGATTGACTAGCGGGAGTAATGAGCAGTTCTTC,TRBD2,many,TRBV11-2,TRBJ2-1
CASSVGQGNYEQYF,TGTGCCAGTAGTGTGGGACAGGGGAACTACGAGCAGTACTTC,TRBD1,many,TRBV19,TRBJ2-7
CAWRGSGRPDMQYF,TGTGCCTGGAGGGGGAGCGGGCGTCCGGATATGCAGTATTTT,NA,NA,TRBV30,TRBJ2-3
CASTLKGTGQRQFF,TGTGCCAGTACCCTCAAAGGGACCGGGCAGAGGCAGTTCTTC,NA,NA,TRBV19,TRBJ2-1
CASSSFSTNYGYTF,TGTGCCAGCAGCAGCTTTTCCACCAACTATGGCTACACCTTC,NA,NA,TRBV6-1,TRBJ1-2
CASSQKDRGYGYTF,TGTGCCAGCAGTCAGAAGGACAGGGGCTATGGCTACACCTTC,TRBD1,few,TRBV2,TRBJ1-2
CASSLVLTQGTGEQFF,TGTGCCAGCAGCTTAGTTCTGACCCAGGGGACAGGGGAGCAGTTCTTC,TRBD1,few,TRBV7-6,TRBJ2-1
CASSDVSSYEQYF,TGTGCCAGCAGTGATGTTTCCTCCTACGAGCAGTACTTC,NA,NA,TRBV2,TRBJ2-7
CASSLSYDQPQHF,TGTGCCAGCAGTTTAAGTTACGATCAGCCCCAGCATTTT,NA,many,TRBV12-3/TRBV12-4,TRBJ1-5
CASKNIDRATEAFF,TGTGCCAGCAAAAACATCGACAGGGCCACTGAAGCTTTCTTT,TRBD1,many,TRBV28,TRBJ1-1
CASSRGWQPQHF,TGTGCCAGCAGCCGGGGTTGGCAGCCCCAGCATTTT,NA,few,TRBV6-2/TRBV6-3,TRBJ1-5
CASSLYAVTGNSPLHF,TGCGCCAGCAGCTTGTACGCCGTCACTGGGAATTCACCCCTCCACTTT,NA,NA,TRBV5-1,TRBJ1-6
CASSESGRGPPEAFF,TGTGCCAGCAGTGAGTCTGGCAGGGGGCCACCTGAAGCTTTCTTT,TRBD1,many,TRBV2,TRBJ1-1
CASSSARAREGNQPQHF,TGTGCCAGCAGTTCGGCCCGGGCCCGGGAGGGCAATCAGCCCCAGCATTTT,NA,NA,TRBV27,TRBJ1-5
CASSLYWGTEQYF,TGTGCCAGCAGTTTATATTGGGGGACCGAGCAGTACTTC,NA,many,TRBV12-3/TRBV12-4,TRBJ2-7
CASSIRGELFF,TGTGCCAGTAGTATCCGCGGGGAGCTGTTTTTT,NA,NA,TRBV19,TRBJ2-2
CSASRAGNTGELFF,TGCAGTGCTAGCCGAGCGGGGAACACCGGGGAGCTGTTTTTT,NA,few,TRBV20-1,TRBJ2-2
CASSLLGTPETQYF,TGTGCCAGCAGTTTACTCGGGACGCCAGAGACCCAGTACTTC,NA,NA,TRBV28,TRBJ2-5
CASSLASGGGETQYF,TGTGCCAGCAGCTTAGCTAGCGGGGGTGGGGAGACCCAGTACTTC,TRBD2,NA,TRBV7-2,TRBJ2-5
CSVVNRGRITEAFF,TGCAGCGTTGTTAACAGGGGGCGGATCACTGAAGCTTTCTTT,TRBD1,many,TRBV29-1,TRBJ1-1